This T cell receptor (beta chain) was identified in a study of blood T cell repertoires in COVID-19. Study context: Samples taken during acute and convalescent COVID-19 were collected in the United States, Italy and Spain.

As originally analysed: Nucleated cell number was recorded as an estimate derived from reference gene primer amplification. The protocol was immunoSEQ multiplex PCR, while the TCRdb copy is restricted to in-frame clones and leaves out a portion. Clone size and the V and J calls come from that table; the DNA yielded D and trimming. The repertoire holds some 140,000 clones, with 83% as singletons. The Seattle site enrolled patients during active infection and followed them longitudinally. V was pared by 1 base and J by 8 bases, with 4 bases of the junction left unmatched. The CDR3 extends over 13 amino acids. In germline, CDR1 is SGHRS, CDR2 YFSETQ.

This TCR derives from a woman aged 55 to 70 with COVID-19, enrolled during active disease. V usage is TRBV5-1 and J usage is TRBJ1-2, with 8 bases that match TRBD1. Input material: peripheral blood. CDR3 nucleotides: TGCGCCAGCAGCTTGAGGGACAGGTTCGGCTACACCTTC. This encodes CASSLRDRFGYTF.